These 29 T cell receptor beta chains originate from one sample sequenced in a study of CD8+CD57+ T cells in acquired aplastic anemia. According to the study, genomic DNA was the template for TCR beta VDJ and CDR3 profiling. TCRdb recomputed calls from the reads with MiXCR, one row per CDR3 protein. The repertoire holds under 200,000 distinct CDR3 sequences, with around 45% as singletons. Sequencing was done on a sample of sorted CD4+, CD8+, or CD8+CD57+ T cells (not recorded which) from PBMCs. These receptor sequences come from a human donor in good health.

V is TRBV24-1 and J is TRBJ2-1, with D maybe TRBD1 (5 bases). The CDR3 has 11 amino acids. CDR1 and CDR2 from the germline V gene are KGHDR and SFDVKD. V lost 7 bases, J lost 10 bases, and 10 bases lay in between. The CDR3 region is CATSTGREQFF. The CDR3 DNA follows: TGTGCCACCAGCACAGGACGGGAGCAGTTCTTC.

There are many counts of this clonotype. The V call is TRBV7-2, the J call TRBJ1-2; D uncertain. The germline V and J ends were trimmed by 0 bases and 6 bases, with 11 bases remaining between them. The CDR3 has 14 residues. Germline assignment: CDR1 SGHTA and CDR2 FQGNSA. The CDR3 loop reads CASSLAAQSDGYTF. The CDR3 nucleotides are TGTGCCAGCAGCTTAGCGGCACAGTCCGATGGCTACACCTTC.

This clonotype appeared once. The rearrangement links TRBV29-1 to TRBJ1-1; D is undetermined. Trimming cost V 8 bases and J 1 base, with 11 bases left between them. The CDR3 spans 12 residues. The germline gives CDR1 SQVTM, CDR2 ANQGSEA. This CDR3 is CSSQDTNTEAFF. The CDR3 DNA is TGCAGCAGTCAAGACACGAACACTGAAGCTTTCTTT.

On this clonotype: This may come from a read error, since a much larger clone is one base off. The rearrangement links TRBV5-1 to TRBJ2-7; weak D call: TRBD1 (6 bases). Per germline, CDR1 SGHRS and CDR2 YFSETQ. This CDR3 region has 14 residues. CDR3 nucleotide sequence: TGCGCCAGCAGCCTTTCCGGGACAATTTACGAGCAGTGCTTC. Its protein is CASSLSGTIYEQCF.

The DNA for the CDR3 is TGTGCCAGCAGTGACAGCCAACTCCACTTT. Amino acid sequence: CASSDSQLHF. This chain joins TRBV2 and TRBJ1-6; D is uncertain. Per germline, CDR1 SNHLY and CDR2 FYNNEI. V dropped 3 bases and J dropped 16 bases, with 7 bases sitting between them. CDR3 length: 10 amino acids.

The CDR3 bases are TGTGCCAGCAACGGATCCACCCTAGCGCAAAGCTCCTACAATGAGCAGTTCTTC. Translation gives CASNGSTLAQSSYNEQFF. The V and J genes are TRBV5-2 and TRBJ2-1; the D call in the table, TRBD2, was not verified against the DNA. TRBV5-2 is described as a pseudogene. The CDR3 length is 18 residues.

The chain combines TRBV24-1 with TRBJ2-7, with 10 nucleotides matching TRBD1. From germline, CDR1 is KGHDR and CDR2 SFDVKD. The CDR3 runs to 14 residues. Trimming removed 5 bases from V and 4 bases from J; junction bases left unmatched: 4. The CDR3 DNA is TGTGCCACCAGTGCAGGACAGGGGGATTACGAGCAGTACTTC. This encodes CATSAGQGDYEQYF.

This chain connects TRBV2 to TRBJ2-7; TRBD1 agrees at 8 bases. J gave up 7 bases and V 4 bases, and 6 bases lay outside the gene matches. The germline CDR1 and CDR2 sequences are SNHLY and FYNNEI. The CDR3 runs to 13 residues. The CDR3 region is CASSGDRMGEQYF. CDR3 nucleotides: TGTGCCAGCAGTGGGGACAGGATGGGGGAGCAGTACTTC.

This clonotype showed up many times. The J gene is TRBJ2-3, the V gene TRBV29-1; possible D gene TRBD2, 7 bases. The V gene lost 8 bases and the J gene lost 1 base, with 13 bases spanning the gap. Germline CDR1 and CDR2: SQVTM and ANQGSEA. This CDR3 has 13 amino acids. The CDR3 region is CSLSGGGTDTQYF. In nucleotides, the CDR3 is TGCAGCCTTTCGGGGGGCGGCACAGATACGCAGTATTTT.

As regards this clonotype: At one boundary the junction diverges from the germline segment, which might be a read error. This chain joins TRBV15 and TRBJ2-2; unclear D gene. The CDR3 extends over 12 amino acids. Germline CDR1 LNHNV, CDR2 YYDKDF (reference sequence). The CDR3 reads CATSRPTRELFF. The DNA for the CDR3 is TGTGCCACCAGCAGACCCACCCGGGAGCTGTTTTTT.

This clonotype was detected many times. The chain recombines TRBV6-1 with TRBJ2-1, with 12 bases aligning to TRBD2. Trimming removed 5 bases from V and 9 bases from J; junction bases left unmatched: 2. Germline CDR1 reads MNHNS; CDR2 reads SASEGT. The CDR3 totals 13 residues. CDR3 DNA: TGTGCCAGCAGTAAGACTAGCGGGAGTGAGCAGTTCTTC. Encoded protein: CASSKTSGSEQFF.

This chain links TRBV19 with TRBJ2-3, with D possibly matching TRBD2 (6 bases). The CDR3 length is 15 residues. In germline, CDR1 is LNHDA, CDR2 SQIVND (reference sequence). V was cut by 5 bases and J by 4 bases, with 16 bases left in between. CDR3: CASSSKPGDSDTQYF. The CDR3 DNA follows: TGTGCCAGTAGTTCTAAACCGGGGGACTCAGATACGCAGTATTTT.

V is TRBV7-2 and J is TRBJ1-1; D gene unclear. CDR1 and CDR2 from the germline V gene are SGHTA and FQGNSA. CDR3 size: 14 residues. Trimming stripped 5 bases from V and 0 bases from J, with 10 bases between. CDR3 DNA: TGTGCCAGCAGCCTACGGGTCGTGAACACTGAAGCTTTCTTT. Translated: CASSLRVVNTEAFF.

This clonotype was detected only once. The chain combines TRBV10-3 with TRBJ2-1; 8 bases are a match to TRBD2. Trimming cost V 6 bases and J 2 bases; bases outside gene matches: 3. Germline loops: CDR1 ENHRY, CDR2 SYGVKD. This CDR3 has 14 amino acids. CDR3 nucleotides: TGTGCCATCAGCATTAGCGGGGCCTACAATGAGCAGTTCTTC. Its translation is CAISISGAYNEQFF.

In this sample, this clonotype turned up a few times. The chain is built from TRBV6-1 and TRBJ2-1; possible D gene TRBD1, 5 bases. From germline, CDR1 is MNHNS and CDR2 SASEGT. Trimming cost V 0 bases and J 7 bases, with 13 bases left between them. The CDR3 has 15 residues. Written as DNA, the CDR3 is TGTGCCAGCAGTGAAGCAGGGGCCCTTTGGAATGAGCAGTTCTTC. Protein sequence: CASSEAGALWNEQFF.

The chain couples TRBV5-1 to TRBJ2-4, with TRBD1 identical over 10 bases. The CDR3 covers 16 residues. The ends lost 4 bases at V and 4 bases at J; junction bases unmatched: 8. Germline lookup yields CDR1 SGHRS and CDR2 YFSETQ. For the CDR3, the DNA is TGCGCCAGCAGCGTAGACCCGGGACAGGGGAAAAACATTCAGTACTTC. The encoded protein is CASSVDPGQGKNIQYF. The full variable domain, rest sourced from reference TRBV5-1 and TRBJ2-4, is KAGVTQTPRYLIKTRGQQVTLSCSPISGHRSVSWYQQTPGQGLQFLFEYFSETQRNKGNFPGRFSGRQFSNSRSEMNVSTLELGDSALYLCASSVDPGQGKNIQYFGAGTRLSVL.

This clonotype was detected once. The junction differs from germline at one of its ends, possibly a read error. V usage is TRBV2 and J usage is TRBJ1-6; D gene unclear. The CDR3 runs 16 residues. The V gene's germline CDR1 is SNHLY and CDR2 FYNNEI. The CDR3: CASSPEGSSNNSPLHF. In DNA form, the CDR3 reads TGTGCCAGCAGCCCCGAAGGTAGCTCCAATAATTCACCCCTCCACTTT.

The chain links TRBV24-1 to TRBJ2-2; maybe TRBD2 (6 bases). V shed 5 bases and J shed 3 bases, with 12 bases lying between them. The CDR3 covers 15 residues. Germline V gene lookup returns CDR1 KGHDR and CDR2 SFDVKD. The CDR3 DNA follows: TGTGCCACCAGTGCGGGGGAGTATGACACCGGGGAGCTGTTTTTT. Protein sequence: CATSAGEYDTGELFF.

The chain has TRBV2 and TRBJ2-7; no definite D call. Germline values: CDR1 SNHLY, CDR2 FYNNEI. The CDR3 extends over 12 amino acids. Trimming cost V 8 bases and J 6 bases, with 14 bases left between them. DNA of the CDR3: TGTGCCAGCGGCCTGAATTATCTCGAGCAGTACTTC. This translates into CASGLNYLEQYF. The whole variable domain, filled in from reference TRBV2 and TRBJ2-7, reads EPEVTQTPSHQVTQMGQEVILRCVPISNHLYFYWYRQILGQKVEFLVSFYNNEISEKSEIFDDQFSVERPDGSNFTLKIRSTKLEDSAMYFCASGLNYLEQYFGPGTRLTVT.

In the case of this clonotype: A much larger clonotype is one base distant, so this may be a read error. The chain uses TRBV7-2 and TRBJ2-3, with a possible D match to TRBD1 (6 bases). This CDR3 contains 13 residues. The V gene's germline CDR1 is SGHTA and CDR2 FQGNSA. The CDR3 loop is CAGSPTGPDTQYF. The CDR3 DNA is TGTGCCGGCAGCCCTACAGGGCCAGATACGCAGTATTTT.

The chain is built from TRBV19 and TRBJ1-3; D not certain. V lost 3 bases and J 0 bases, leaving 9 bases between the germline ends. Germline assignment: CDR1 LNHDA and CDR2 SQIVND (reference sequence). CDR3 size: 15 residues. The CDR3: CASSMQGSSGNTIYF. The CDR3 DNA is TGTGCCAGTAGTATGCAAGGGTCCTCTGGAAACACCATATATTTT.

This clonotype has a count of ten or more. The chain is built from TRBV7-2 and TRBJ2-5; D may be TRBD2 (7 bases). Per the germline V gene, CDR1 is SGHTA and CDR2 is FQGNSA. This CDR3 spans 15 amino acids. V was trimmed by 1 base and J by 9 bases, leaving 18 bases between them. CDR3 in amino acids: CASSLGLGGGWAQYF. CDR3 coding DNA: TGTGCCAGCAGCTTAGGACTAGGGGGGGGTTGGGCCCAGTACTTC.

V usage is TRBV10-3 and J usage is TRBJ2-3, with 10 bases matching TRBD2. V was clipped by 11 bases and J by 7 bases; unmatched bases: 12. CDR3 length: 14 amino acids. Germline CDR1 ENHRY, CDR2 SYGVKD. The CDR3 DNA is TGTGCCGGGGGGGGAGCGGGGGGGTGGAATACGCAGTATTTT. Its protein product is CAGGGAGGWNTQYF.

The sample holds many counts of this clonotype. The chain employs TRBV20-1 and TRBJ2-3; D tentatively reads TRBD1 or TRBD2 (5 bases each). Germline CDR1 and CDR2: DFQATT and SNEGSKA (reference sequence). The CDR3 sequence is 16 residues long. The V end was cut by 0 bases, the J end by 2 bases, with 15 bases between. Here the CDR3 DNA reads TGCAGTGCTAGAGAGATCTCCGGGGCGGTCACAGATACGCAGTATTTT. It translates to CSAREISGAVTDTQYF.

This chain links TRBV2 with TRBJ2-7; either TRBD1 or TRBD2 may fit D (5 bases each). Trimming removed 6 bases from V and 0 bases from J, with 9 bases in between. CDR3 length equals 13 residues. Per the germline V gene, CDR1 is SNHLY and CDR2 is FYNNEI. CDR3 region: CASRGDHSYEQYF. The CDR3 DNA follows: TGTGCCAGCAGGGGGGACCACTCCTACGAGCAGTACTTC.

This clonotype is a singleton in its sample. This chain connects TRBV3-1 to TRBJ1-5; no definite D call. The germline V and J ends were trimmed by 1 base and 5 bases, with 3 bases remaining between them. The CDR3 is 12 amino acids. Germline assignment: CDR1 LGHDT and CDR2 YNNKEL (reference sequence). CDR3 in amino acids: CASSQADQPQHF. In nucleotides, the CDR3 is TGTGCCAGCAGCCAAGCAGATCAGCCCCAGCATTTT.

This clonotype occurred a few times. The chain is built from TRBV27 and TRBJ2-2; no clear D gene. V was cut by 0 bases and J by 3 bases, with 2 bases left in between. Germline lookup yields CDR1 MNHEY and CDR2 SMNVEV (reference sequence). The CDR3 totals 13 residues. The CDR3 nucleotides are TGTGCCAGCAGTTTATCGGACACCGGGGAGCTGTTTTTT. Translating it yields CASSLSDTGELFF.

This clonotype was recorded at least ten times. This chain connects TRBV5-6 to TRBJ2-7; 11 nucleotides agree with TRBD1. The V and J ends lost 4 bases and 0 bases, in that order; junction bases with no gene match: 6. From germline, CDR1 is SGHDT and CDR2 YYEEEE. The length of the CDR3 is 16 residues. In DNA, the CDR3 is TGTGCCAGCAGCCTGGCGGGGACAGGGGGCTCCTACGAGCAGTACTTC. Encoded protein: CASSLAGTGGSYEQYF.

The rearrangement links TRBV18 to TRBJ2-1; D may be TRBD1 (5 bases). Germline V gives CDR1 KGHSH, CDR2 LQKENI. The ends were cut back, 1 base at V and 0 bases at J, with 10 bases in the middle. CDR3 length: 16 amino acids. The CDR3 region has the DNA TGTGCCAGCTCACCACGCCGACAGAGCTCCTACAATGAGCAGTTCTTC. It codes for CASSPRRQSSYNEQFF. The variable domain in full, completed from reference TRBV18 and TRBJ2-1, reads NAGVMQNPRHLVRRRGQEARLRCSPMKGHSHVYWYRQLPEEGLKFMVYLQKENIIDESGMPKERFSAEFPKEGPSILRIQQVVRGDSAAYFCASSPRRQSSYNEQFFGPGTRLTVL.